This entry describes one T cell receptor beta chain. This clonotype was recorded many times. No cognate antigen has been identified for it. Base qualities are not at hand, and no much larger clone is one base apart. These data come from a study of T cell repertoires in cytomegalovirus infection (dated by TCRdb to between 2019 and 2020). Background on the whole study: Donor HLA type was relevant to the analysis, because carriage of CMV infection together with the matching HLA type was indicated by public TCR beta signatures. What the study reported, not specific to this receptor: In both this cohort and an independent roughly 330-donor cohort, the cumulative frequency of public TCR beta family members distinguished carriers of CMV infection plus the relevant HLA type. The ex vivo response was dominated by HLA-C-restricted CMV-specific TCR beta clonotypes, which also provided the single most frequent clonotype in two of eight donors.

TCRdb names Illumina HiSeq 1500 as the instrument used. TCRdb trimmed public reads at Q25 via fastp, called clones via MiXCR and kept in-frame beta chains. Each CDR3 protein gets just one entry, which takes the most common genes and DNA from the rows behind it. This sample lists approximately 170,000 distinct CDR3 sequences; about 15% were detected once. 25% to 30% of the sample is taken by the ten largest. The CDR3 measures 13 amino acids from cysteine to phenylalanine. The only DNA kept is the CDR3, 39 bases in frame from the first base. Germline trimming amounts to 1 base on V and 9 bases on J, with 3 as the count of junction bases outside the gene matches. CDR1 and CDR2, per the germline V gene, are SGHTA and FQGNSA.

This clonotype was sampled from a human donor in good health (CMV status not recorded). Some clones in this sample may be carry-over from other donors' samples. This chain is built from TRBV7-2 and TRBJ2-4; 7 of the junction bases match TRBD1. Material: PBMCs. CDR3 loop: CASSLGQGGIQYF. The bases are TGTGCCAGCAGCTTAGGACAGGGTGGCATTCAGTACTTC.